These 32 T cell receptor beta chains originate from one sample sequenced in a study of cytomegalovirus exposure and HLA in healthy donors. Both 60 Vbeta primers and 13 Jbeta primers went into the PCR. Generated by immunoSEQ multiplex PCR, the TCRdb table keeps only in-frame clones and is missing some. There are about 150,000 clones in the sample; 60% to 80% occur only once, and about 13% lies in the top ten. Source material: PBMCs. The receptors shown here come from a woman aged 50 to 60 in good health and CMV-seropositive.

The gene calls are TRBV5-1 and TRBJ2-7; TRBD2 is a possible D gene (7 bases). Germline V gives CDR1 SGHRS, CDR2 YFSETQ. The CDR3 is 16 residues long. The V and J ends lost 6 bases and 3 bases respectively, with 22 bases between them. The CDR3 here is CASKGYRRGPNYEQYF. The CDR3 coding sequence is TGCGCCAGCAAGGGCTATCGGCGGGGGCCCAACTACGAGCAGTACTTC.

The rearrangement uses TRBV11-1 and TRBJ2-2; possibly TRBD2 for D (6 bases). The CDR3 is made up of 18 amino acids. Per the germline V gene, CDR1 is SGHAT and CDR2 is FQDESV (reference sequence). V gave up 0 bases and J gave up 4 bases, with 18 bases separating them. CDR3 amino acids: CASSLARAIRGGTGELFF. The CDR3 nucleotides read TGTGCCAGCAGCTTAGCGCGAGCAATAAGGGGAGGCACCGGGGAGCTGTTTTTT.

This chain links TRBV10-3 with TRBJ2-7; D is undetermined. There are 12 residues in the CDR3. The germline V gene has CDR1 ENHRY and CDR2 SYGVKD. V was shortened by 0 bases and J by 5 bases, with 5 bases between the two germline ends. CDR3 DNA sequence: TGTGCCATCAGTGAGTCGGCCCACGAGCAGTACTTC. It yields the protein CAISESAHEQYF.

The chain links TRBV5-1 to TRBJ2-7; TRBD1 might be the D (5 bases). CDR1 is SGHRS, CDR2 YFSETQ, per germline. This CDR3 is 14 amino acids long. V was cut by 0 bases and J by 2 bases, with 9 bases left in between. As DNA, the CDR3 is TGCGCCAGCAGCTTGGTACAGGACCCCTACGAGCAGTACTTC. Amino acids: CASSLVQDPYEQYF.

The chain carries TRBV5-8 and TRBJ2-5; D might be TRBD2 (6 bases). The J call may be mistaken, given a closer DNA end match to TRBJ2-7. The V gene's germline CDR1 is SGHTS and CDR2 YDEGEE. The CDR3 is 15 residues long. The CDR3 region has the DNA TGTGCCAGCACCCTTGGGTTCGGGAGCGTCTACGAGCAGTACTTC. It specifies CASTLGFGSVYEQYF.

The genes are TRBV6-6 and TRBJ1-1; D is perhaps TRBD1 (6 bases). Trimming pared 4 bases from V and 2 bases from J, leaving 14 bases between. CDR1 and CDR2 (germline): MNHNY, SVGAGI (reference sequence). This CDR3 has 15 residues. The CDR3 DNA is TGTGCCAGCAGTTCCAATGGACAGATTAACACTGAAGCTTTCTTT. Protein: CASSSNGQINTEAFF.

The V call is TRBV5-1, the J call TRBJ2-3; maybe TRBD2 (6 bases). The CDR3 totals 14 residues. V was shortened by 5 bases and J by 3 bases, with 13 bases between the two germline ends. Germline-derived CDR1 and CDR2 are SGHRS and YFSETQ. The CDR3 DNA reads as TGCGCCAGCAGGTCCGGGACTCCAACAGATACGCAGTATTTT. Amino acids: CASRSGTPTDTQYF.

The chain has TRBV6-1 and TRBJ1-2; D possibly corresponds to TRBD1 (6 bases). This CDR3 region has 15 residues. The ends were cut back, 7 bases at V and 8 bases at J, with 23 bases in the middle. In germline, CDR1 is MNHNS, CDR2 SASEGT. The DNA for the CDR3 is TGTGCCAGCACTGGACAGCGTATCACAGGAAAGGGCTACACCTTC. Its protein product is CASTGQRITGKGYTF.

The genes are TRBV4-2 and TRBJ1-2; D uncertain. The CDR3 spans 19 residues. Deletions cut 3 bases from V and 5 bases from J, with 28 bases between. In germline, CDR1 is LGHNA, CDR2 YNFKEQ. The CDR3 here is CASSHPIVRTFSSGYGYTF. The CDR3 DNA reads as TGTGCCAGCAGCCATCCTATCGTCCGGACCTTCTCATCGGGGTATGGCTACACCTTC.

V is TRBV5-5 and J is TRBJ2-1; the D gene is possibly TRBD2 (5 bases). V was shortened by 4 bases and J by 0 bases, with 8 bases between the two germline ends. Germline V lookup: CDR1 SGHKS, CDR2 YYEKEE (reference sequence). The length of the CDR3 is 14 residues. The CDR3 nucleotides are TGTGCCAGCAGCCCGGGGAGCTCCTACAATGAGCAGTTCTTC. This encodes CASSPGSSYNEQFF.

This clone was recorded only once. V usage is TRBV7-9 and J usage is TRBJ1-2; 7 bases line up with TRBD1. Germline CDR1 SEHNR, CDR2 FQNEAQ (reference sequence). The ends lost 1 base at V and 5 bases at J; junction bases unmatched: 10. The length of the CDR3 is 16 residues. CDR3 in amino acids: CASSLDGTANNYGYTF. The CDR3 DNA sequence: TGTGCCAGCAGCTTAGATGGGACAGCAAATAATTATGGCTACACCTTC.

V gene TRBV4-1 combines with J gene TRBJ2-1, with TRBD1 matching over 9 bases. The CDR3 covers 17 residues. Losses at the gene ends were 1 base for V and 4 bases for J; bases not matched to a gene: 8. Germline V gene lookup returns CDR1 MGHRA and CDR2 YSYEKL. The chain's CDR3 is CASSQGNLGQGYNEQFF. The CDR3 nucleotides read TGCGCCAGCAGCCAAGGGAACTTGGGACAGGGATACAATGAGCAGTTCTTC.

The gene calls are TRBV7-9 and TRBJ1-2, with 7 nucleotides matching TRBD1. Germline values: CDR1 SEHNR, CDR2 FQNEAQ (reference sequence). This CDR3 region has 14 residues. The V gene end was trimmed by 4 bases and the J gene end by 6 bases; junction bases not matched to a gene: 8. DNA of the CDR3: TGTGCCAGCAGCTCCCAAAGGGGGCAGGATGGCTACACCTTC. It encodes CASSSQRGQDGYTF.

The chain is built from TRBV7-9 and TRBJ2-1; 15 nucleotides line up with TRBD2. V was pared by 5 bases and J by 2 bases, with 7 bases of the junction left unmatched. Germline loops: CDR1 SEHNR, CDR2 FQNEAQ (reference sequence). There are 18 residues in the CDR3. The CDR3 region is CASSPRTSGGETYNEQFF. For the CDR3, the DNA is TGTGCCAGCAGCCCCCGGACTAGCGGGGGGGAGACCTACAATGAGCAGTTCTTC.

This chain connects TRBV6-5 to TRBJ2-6, with D possibly being TRBD1 (6 bases). This CDR3 is built from 14 residues. V lost 6 bases to trimming and J lost 2 bases, with 8 bases between them. Germline assignment: CDR1 MNHEY and CDR2 SVGAGI. In DNA form, the CDR3 reads TGTGCCAGCAGCGCAGGGGCTGGGGCCAACGTCCTGACTTTC. Its protein is CASSAGAGANVLTF.

The J gene is TRBJ2-7, the V gene TRBV9, with 9 bases identical to TRBD1. CDR1 and CDR2 (germline): SGDLS, YYNGEE. Trimming took 4 bases from V and 6 from J; bases not matched to a gene: 2. The CDR3 runs to 12 residues. Here the CDR3 DNA reads TGTGCCAGCAGCCCGACAGGGGGCGAGCAGTACTTC. This translates into CASSPTGGEQYF.

Written as DNA, the CDR3 is TGTGCCAGTAGTATCGGACCCGGCAGGGACAATCAGCCCCAGCATTTT. Translating it yields CASSIGPGRDNQPQHF. The chain combines TRBV19 with TRBJ1-5; TRBD1 might be the D (5 bases). The CDR3 has 16 amino acids. The germline V gene encodes CDR1 LNHDA and CDR2 SQIVND (reference sequence). Trimming stripped 3 bases from V and 3 bases from J, with 15 bases between.

The chain employs TRBV30 and TRBJ2-2; 7 bases align to TRBD1. CDR1 is GTSNPN and CDR2 is SVGIG in the germline V gene (reference sequence). This CDR3 contains 17 residues. With V trimmed by 4 bases and J by 4 bases, 15 bases remained unmatched. For the CDR3, the DNA is TGTGCCTGGACGCGCGGACGGACAGAGGGGGCCACCGGGGAGCTGTTTTTT. Its protein product is CAWTRGRTEGATGELFF.

The gene calls are TRBV6-1 and TRBJ2-2; 7 bases match TRBD2. Germline V CDR1 and CDR2: MNHNS, SASEGT. The junction had 2 bases not matched to a gene; V was cut back by 5 bases and J by 5 bases. This CDR3 comprises 13 residues. CDR3: CASSRGDTGELFF. The CDR3 coding sequence is TGTGCCAGCAGTCGGGGGGATACCGGGGAGCTGTTTTTT.

V is TRBV4-2 and J is TRBJ2-2; TRBD1 matches at 9 bases. The CDR3 runs 18 residues. Trimming removed 3 bases from V and 4 bases from J; junction bases left unmatched: 12. CDR1 is LGHNA and CDR2 is YNFKEQ in the germline V gene. CDR3 sequence reads: CASSHQLQGTGSTGELFF. CDR3 nucleotides: TGTGCCAGCAGCCACCAATTGCAGGGGACAGGGTCCACCGGGGAGCTGTTTTTT.

This chain links TRBV6-1 with TRBJ2-7, with TRBD1 identical over 9 bases. CDR1 is MNHNS and CDR2 is SASEGT in the germline V gene. This CDR3 region has 15 residues. V dropped 5 bases and J dropped 4; count of bases not matched to a gene: 9. CDR3 sequence: CASSPGTGQFYEQYF. CDR3 in DNA: TGTGCCAGCAGTCCCGGGACAGGGCAGTTTTACGAGCAGTACTTC.

The J gene is TRBJ2-3, the V gene TRBV5-1; the match to TRBD1 covers 7 bases. This CDR3 has 15 amino acids. Germline-derived CDR1 and CDR2 are SGHRS and YFSETQ. The trim removed 0 bases at V and 2 bases at J, leaving 3 bases unmatched. The CDR3 reads CASSLGDRFTDTQYF. The CDR3 DNA reads as TGCGCCAGCAGCTTGGGGGACAGATTCACAGATACGCAGTATTTT.

The rearrangement links TRBV5-1 to TRBJ2-5, with 9 nucleotides matching TRBD2. CDR1 is SGHRS, CDR2 YFSETQ, per germline. Trimming took 4 bases from V and 7 from J; bases not matched to a gene: 17. The CDR3 sequence is 17 residues long. CDR3 sequence reads: CASSTQSGAGGSRTQYF. In DNA form, the CDR3 reads TGCGCCAGCAGCACCCAATCGGGAGCGGGGGGTTCGCGGACCCAGTACTTC.

This clone appeared a single time. The chain has TRBV5-4 and TRBJ1-2; 7 bases align to TRBD1. The germline CDR1 and CDR2 sequences are SGHNT and YYREEE (reference sequence). V shed 4 bases, J shed 4 bases, and the junction held 4 bases outside the gene matches. The CDR3 is 13 residues long. The DNA of the CDR3 is TGTGCCAGCAGCGAGACAGGGACCTATGGCTACACCTTC. It translates to CASSETGTYGYTF.

In this sample, this clone turned up a few times. The V call is TRBV6-5, the J call TRBJ2-7; 7 nucleotides match TRBD2. In germline, CDR1 is MNHEY, CDR2 SVGAGI. V was clipped by 6 bases and J by 5 bases; unmatched bases: 7. The CDR3 sequence is 13 residues long. The CDR3: CASSQPGGDEQYF. Here the CDR3 DNA reads TGTGCCAGCAGCCAGCCTGGGGGGGACGAGCAGTACTTC.

The V call is TRBV7-6, the J call TRBJ2-3, with D unresolved. Germline CDR1 reads SGHVS; CDR2 reads FNYEAQ. V shed 4 bases and J shed 9 bases, with 17 bases lying between them. The CDR3 runs 14 residues. Here the CDR3 reads CASSSRQKIWTQYF. The DNA for the CDR3 is TGTGCCAGCAGCTCCCGACAAAAGATTTGGACGCAGTATTTT.

The chain is built from TRBV5-1 and TRBJ2-7; 9 bases are shared with TRBD1. The CDR3 consists of 14 residues. Germline lookup yields CDR1 SGHRS and CDR2 YFSETQ. Trimming cost V 4 bases and J 2 bases; bases outside gene matches: 4. The CDR3 reads CASSQWDRAYEQYF. CDR3 bases: TGCGCCAGCAGCCAATGGGACAGGGCCTACGAGCAGTACTTC. The full variable domain, its missing parts supplied by reference TRBV5-1 and TRBJ2-7, is KAGVTQTPRYLIKTRGQQVTLSCSPISGHRSVSWYQQTPGQGLQFLFEYFSETQRNKGNFPGRFSGRQFSNSRSEMNVSTLELGDSALYLCASSQWDRAYEQYFGPGTRLTVT.

CDR3 sequence: CASAKRGQDYGYTF. In nucleotides, the CDR3 is TGTGCCAGCGCCAAGAGGGGGCAGGACTATGGCTACACCTTC. The chain carries TRBV18 and TRBJ1-2; 7 bases line up with TRBD1. CDR1 is KGHSH and CDR2 is LQKENI in the germline V gene. Trimming cost V 8 bases and J 3 bases; bases outside gene matches: 9. The CDR3 has 14 residues.

J is TRBJ2-7 and V is TRBV5-4; a weak D match, TRBD1 (6 bases). V lost 2 bases to trimming and J lost 3 bases, with 15 bases between them. The germline CDR1 and CDR2 sequences are SGHNT and YYREEE (reference sequence). The CDR3 is 15 amino acids. CDR3 sequence reads: CASSLKGQYDYEQYF. The CDR3 DNA sequence: TGTGCCAGCAGCTTAAAAGGACAGTATGACTACGAGCAGTACTTC.

This rearrangement joins TRBV13 to TRBJ1-1; TRBD1 matches at 9 bases. Trimming removed 0 bases from V and 3 bases from J; junction bases left unmatched: 8. Germline CDR1 reads PRHDT; CDR2 reads FYEKMQ (reference sequence). The CDR3 consists of 17 residues. As DNA, the CDR3 is TGTGCCAGCAGCTTAGGCCTCAGACAGGGGGAAGACACTGAAGCTTTCTTT. The encoded protein is CASSLGLRQGEDTEAFF.

A word on this clone: The same CDR3 also results from other DNA sequences found in this sample. The V gene is TRBV7-2, the J gene TRBJ1-2; 7 bases fit TRBD1. The CDR3 loop spans 13 amino acids. With 6 bases clipped from V and 2 bases from J, the junction kept 3 bases outside the gene matches. Germline values: CDR1 SGHTA, CDR2 FQGNSA. Here the CDR3 reads CASSSGQNYGYTF. In DNA form, the CDR3 reads TGTGCCAGCAGTTCGGGACAGAACTATGGCTACACCTTC.

CDR3 nucleotides: TGTGCCAGCAGCCCGGGACTAGCGGGGGGTTTTTCCTACGAGCAGTACTTC. This translates into CASSPGLAGGFSYEQYF. This chain links TRBV2 with TRBJ2-7; 15 positions agree with TRBD2. The trim removed 6 bases at V and 1 base at J, leaving 7 bases unmatched. The CDR3 length is 17 residues. Germline-derived CDR1 and CDR2 are SNHLY and FYNNEI.